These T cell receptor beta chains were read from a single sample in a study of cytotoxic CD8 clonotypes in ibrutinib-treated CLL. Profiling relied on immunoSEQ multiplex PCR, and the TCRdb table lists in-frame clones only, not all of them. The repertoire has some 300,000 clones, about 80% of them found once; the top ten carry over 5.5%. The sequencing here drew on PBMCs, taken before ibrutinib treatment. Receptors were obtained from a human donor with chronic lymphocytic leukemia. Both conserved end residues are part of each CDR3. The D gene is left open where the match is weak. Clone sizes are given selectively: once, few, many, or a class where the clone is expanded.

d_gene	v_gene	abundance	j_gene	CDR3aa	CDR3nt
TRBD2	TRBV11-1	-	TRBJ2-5	CASSSDREVPSGTLETQYF	TGTGCCAGCAGTTCCGACCGGGAGGTGCCTAGCGGGACTCTAGAGACCCAGTACTTC
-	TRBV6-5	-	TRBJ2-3	CASSYRDFSDTQYF	TGTGCCAGCAGTTACCGGGACTTCTCAGATACGCAGTATTTT
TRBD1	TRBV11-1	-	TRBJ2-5	CASSNRDRQETQYF	TGTGCCAGCAGTAACCGGGACAGACAAGAGACCCAGTACTTC
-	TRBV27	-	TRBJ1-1	CASSLYPQPPRDTEAFF	TGTGCCAGCAGTTTATACCCGCAGCCTCCACGGGACACTGAAGCTTTCTTT
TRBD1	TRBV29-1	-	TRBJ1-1	CSVPADPGWTGNTEAFF	TGCAGCGTCCCGGCCGACCCCGGTTGGACAGGGAACACTGAAGCTTTCTTT
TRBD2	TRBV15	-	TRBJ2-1	CATSKASGRATGEQFF	TGTGCCACCAGCAAAGCTAGCGGGAGGGCCACGGGTGAGCAGTTCTTC
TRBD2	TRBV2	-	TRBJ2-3	CASSVRLAPTDTQYF	TGTGCCAGCAGTGTCCGACTAGCGCCCACAGATACGCAGTATTTT
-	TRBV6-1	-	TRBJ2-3	CASSAAGTSTDTQYF	TGTGCCAGCAGTGCGGCAGGGACTAGCACAGATACGCAGTATTTT
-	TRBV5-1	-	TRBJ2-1	CASSLDPATYNEQFF	TGCGCCAGCAGCTTGGACCCGGCTACCTACAATGAGCAGTTCTTC
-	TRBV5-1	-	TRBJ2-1	CASSSPISSYNEQFF	TGCGCCAGCAGTTCGCCCATCTCCTCCTACAATGAGCAGTTCTTC
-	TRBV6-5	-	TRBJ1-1	CASSRWGTEAFF	TGTGCCAGCAGCCGATGGGGCACTGAAGCTTTCTTT
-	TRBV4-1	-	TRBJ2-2	CASSQLSVGGELFF	TGCGCCAGCAGCCAATTATCGGTTGGCGGGGAGCTGTTTTTT
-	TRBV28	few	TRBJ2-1	CASSSRHNEQFF	TGTGCCAGCTCATCCAGGCACAATGAGCAGTTCTTC
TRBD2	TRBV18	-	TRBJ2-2	CASSFAGTSSGELFF	TGTGCCAGCTCATTTGCCGGGACTAGCTCCGGGGAGCTGTTTTTT
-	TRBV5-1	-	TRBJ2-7	CASSFTGWEQYF	TGCGCCAGCAGCTTTACAGGTTGGGAGCAGTACTTC
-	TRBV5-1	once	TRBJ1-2	CASSLGVSTNWGYTF	TGCGCCAGCAGCTTGGGCGTATCGACCAACTGGGGCTACACCTTC
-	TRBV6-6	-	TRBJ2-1	CASSPGPIDEQFF	TGTGCCAGCAGCCCAGGTCCTATCGATGAGCAGTTCTTC
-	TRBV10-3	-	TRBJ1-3	CATKMDGNSGNTIYF	TGTGCCACCAAAATGGACGGCAACTCTGGAAACACCATATATTTT
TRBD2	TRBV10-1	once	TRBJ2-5	CASSESLAGGQLRLELETQYF	TGCGCCAGCAGTGAGTCCCTAGCGGGAGGGCAATTACGTTTAGAATTGGAGACCCAGTACTTC
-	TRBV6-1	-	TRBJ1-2	CASSESLSVGPDGYTF	TGTGCCAGCAGTGAAAGTCTCAGCGTCGGTCCTGATGGCTACACCTTC
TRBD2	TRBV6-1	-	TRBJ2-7	CASSERAGGPEEQYF	TGTGCCAGCAGTGAACGAGCGGGAGGGCCGGAAGAGCAGTACTTC
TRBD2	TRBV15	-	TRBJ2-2	CATTRLAGDVGELFF	TGTGCCACCACCAGACTAGCGGGAGACGTCGGGGAGCTGTTTTTT
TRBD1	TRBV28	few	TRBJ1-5	CASSNGQVGNQPQHF	TGTGCCAGCAGCAATGGACAGGTTGGCAATCAGCCCCAGCATTTT
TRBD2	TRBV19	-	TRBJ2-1	CASSLPSGINEQFF	TGTGCCAGTAGTTTGCCTAGCGGGATCAATGAGCAGTTCTTC
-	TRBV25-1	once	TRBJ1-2	CASSEDGPEGYTF	TGTGCCAGCAGTGAAGATGGCCCGGAGGGCTACACCTTC
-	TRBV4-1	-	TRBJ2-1	CASSQSVYNEQFF	TGCGCCAGCAGCCAATCGGTTTACAATGAGCAGTTCTTC
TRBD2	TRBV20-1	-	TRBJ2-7	CSASRGGQYF	TGCAGTGCTAGTCGCGGGGGGCAGTACTTC
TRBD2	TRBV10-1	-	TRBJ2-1	CASRGGSVYNEQFF	TGCGCCAGCAGGGGCGGGAGCGTTTACAATGAGCAGTTCTTC
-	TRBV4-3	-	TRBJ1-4	CASSRTPGTNEKLFF	TGCGCCAGCAGCCGTACACCAGGGACTAATGAAAAACTGTTTTTT
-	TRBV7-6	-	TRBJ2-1	CASSLGFPDNEQFF	TGTGCCAGCAGCTTGGGGTTCCCAGACAATGAGCAGTTCTTC
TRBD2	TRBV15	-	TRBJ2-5	CATSIRAGGRETQYF	TGTGCCACCAGTATTCGGGCGGGAGGCCGAGAGACCCAGTACTTC
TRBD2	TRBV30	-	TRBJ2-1	CAWSALGRLAGHPSSYNEQFF	TGTGCCTGGAGTGCCCTTGGACGGCTAGCGGGTCATCCGAGCTCCTACAATGAGCAGTTCTTC
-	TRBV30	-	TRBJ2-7	CAWSPSWGGPYEQYF	TGTGCCTGGAGTCCTTCTTGGGGGGGCCCCTACGAGCAGTACTTC
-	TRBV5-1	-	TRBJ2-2	CASSLGGNTGELFF	TGCGCCAGCAGCCTCGGGGGAAACACCGGGGAGCTGTTTTTT
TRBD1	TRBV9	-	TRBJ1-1	CASSVNRGPNTEAFF	TGTGCCAGCAGCGTAAACAGGGGGCCAAACACTGAAGCTTTCTTT
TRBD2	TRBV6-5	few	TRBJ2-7	CASTDSGRAVEQYF	TGTGCCAGCACCGATAGCGGGAGGGCCGTGGAGCAGTACTTC
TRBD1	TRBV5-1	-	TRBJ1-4	CASSQLSQGANEKLFF	TGCGCCAGCAGCCAATTATCACAGGGGGCTAATGAAAAACTGTTTTTT
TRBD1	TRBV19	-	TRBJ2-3	CASSTRTGRTDTQYF	TGTGCCAGTAGTACCCGGACAGGACGCACAGATACGCAGTATTTT
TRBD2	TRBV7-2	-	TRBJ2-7	CASSLLGQTSEHEQYF	TGTGCCAGCAGCTTATTAGGTCAGACTAGCGAGCACGAGCAGTACTTC
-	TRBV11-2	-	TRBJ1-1	CASSVRGINTEAFF	TGTGCCAGCAGCGTTCGGGGAATCAACACTGAAGCTTTCTTT
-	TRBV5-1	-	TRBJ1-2	CASSLGPTNYYGYTF	TGCGCCAGCAGCTTGGGGCCTACCAACTACTATGGCTACACCTTC